These T cell receptor beta chains were read from a single sample in a study of T cell clones after liver transplantation. The data were produced by immunoSEQ multiplex PCR, yet TCRdb's version contains in-frame clones alone and is incomplete. The table has 40,000 to 55,000 clones, about 69% seen once. Material: CD4+ T cells from blood, obtained approximately 52 months after liver transplant. The receptors originated from a human patient who received a liver transplant. Part of the T cell pool may stem from the graft donor. Both conserved end residues are part of each CDR3. D genes are given only for firm matches. The size of a clone is reported for some rows only, either as once, few or many, or as a class for expanded clones.

J gene,V gene,D gene,clone size,CDR3 DNA,CDR3 protein
TRBJ1-1,TRBV4-1,TRBD1,NA,TGCGCCAGCAGCCTTCAGGGGGATCCCACTGAAGCTTTCTTT,CASSLQGDPTEAFF
TRBJ1-5,TRBV10-3,NA,NA,TGTGCCATCAGTGAGTCGGGAGGGGTGGGCAATCAGCCCCAGCATTTT,CAISESGGVGNQPQHF
TRBJ1-1,TRBV4-1,NA,NA,TGCGCCAGCAGCCACCACGGGAGGGGAAACCCTGAAGCTTTCTTT,CASSHHGRGNPEAFF
TRBJ2-3,TRBV14,NA,NA,TGTGCCAGCAGCCGGACAGTTACCGGGCAGTATTTT,CASSRTVTGQYF
TRBJ2-1,TRBV19,TRBD2,NA,TGTGCCAGTAGTCCAAGCGGGGTCTCCTACAATGAGCAGTTCTTC,CASSPSGVSYNEQFF
TRBJ2-3,TRBV28,NA,NA,TGTGCCAGCAGTTTCGAGACAGATACGCAGTATTTT,CASSFETDTQYF
TRBJ2-2,TRBV6-6,NA,NA,TGTGCCAGCAGTTTAGGAGGGGCGAACACCGGGGAGCTGTTTTTT,CASSLGGANTGELFF
TRBJ2-3,TRBV5-1,TRBD2,NA,TGCGCCAGCAGCCCAGTCCCGGGACTAGGGATCACAGATACGCAGTATTTT,CASSPVPGLGITDTQYF
TRBJ1-5,TRBV28,NA,NA,TGTGCCAGCAGTCCACATACGGGACGGGGACCTCTGGGAGGTCAGCCCCAGCATTTT,CASSPHTGRGPLGGQPQHF
TRBJ1-5,TRBV19,NA,few,TGTGCCAGTAGTGGGGGGGCGGGCAATCAGCCCCAGCATTTT,CASSGGAGNQPQHF